This TCR beta chain was observed in a study of T cell responses to AZD1222 COVID-19 vaccine. Produced via immunoSEQ multiplex PCR; TCRdb's table is partial and in-frame only. The data contain 150,000 or so clones, nearly 90% of them seen just once; the ten biggest clones take up approximately 5.1%. Whole-study results and caveats: No repertoire was sampled before or during the peak T cell response, only after it.

This CDR3 spans 15 amino acids. The germline CDR1 and CDR2 sequences are SGHTA and FQGNSA. V gave up 6 bases and J gave up 2 bases; unmatched junction bases: 6. With respect to this clone: Its antigen is not known.

The rearrangement links TRBV7-2 to TRBJ2-2, with 7 bases that match TRBD2. This TCR came from an adult in good health. Specimen: peripheral blood, collected on day 0 of AZD1222 vaccination. The CDR3 spells CASRPTGGNTGELFF. CDR3 DNA: TGTGCCAGCAGGCCTACGGGAGGCAACACCGGGGAGCTGTTTTTT.